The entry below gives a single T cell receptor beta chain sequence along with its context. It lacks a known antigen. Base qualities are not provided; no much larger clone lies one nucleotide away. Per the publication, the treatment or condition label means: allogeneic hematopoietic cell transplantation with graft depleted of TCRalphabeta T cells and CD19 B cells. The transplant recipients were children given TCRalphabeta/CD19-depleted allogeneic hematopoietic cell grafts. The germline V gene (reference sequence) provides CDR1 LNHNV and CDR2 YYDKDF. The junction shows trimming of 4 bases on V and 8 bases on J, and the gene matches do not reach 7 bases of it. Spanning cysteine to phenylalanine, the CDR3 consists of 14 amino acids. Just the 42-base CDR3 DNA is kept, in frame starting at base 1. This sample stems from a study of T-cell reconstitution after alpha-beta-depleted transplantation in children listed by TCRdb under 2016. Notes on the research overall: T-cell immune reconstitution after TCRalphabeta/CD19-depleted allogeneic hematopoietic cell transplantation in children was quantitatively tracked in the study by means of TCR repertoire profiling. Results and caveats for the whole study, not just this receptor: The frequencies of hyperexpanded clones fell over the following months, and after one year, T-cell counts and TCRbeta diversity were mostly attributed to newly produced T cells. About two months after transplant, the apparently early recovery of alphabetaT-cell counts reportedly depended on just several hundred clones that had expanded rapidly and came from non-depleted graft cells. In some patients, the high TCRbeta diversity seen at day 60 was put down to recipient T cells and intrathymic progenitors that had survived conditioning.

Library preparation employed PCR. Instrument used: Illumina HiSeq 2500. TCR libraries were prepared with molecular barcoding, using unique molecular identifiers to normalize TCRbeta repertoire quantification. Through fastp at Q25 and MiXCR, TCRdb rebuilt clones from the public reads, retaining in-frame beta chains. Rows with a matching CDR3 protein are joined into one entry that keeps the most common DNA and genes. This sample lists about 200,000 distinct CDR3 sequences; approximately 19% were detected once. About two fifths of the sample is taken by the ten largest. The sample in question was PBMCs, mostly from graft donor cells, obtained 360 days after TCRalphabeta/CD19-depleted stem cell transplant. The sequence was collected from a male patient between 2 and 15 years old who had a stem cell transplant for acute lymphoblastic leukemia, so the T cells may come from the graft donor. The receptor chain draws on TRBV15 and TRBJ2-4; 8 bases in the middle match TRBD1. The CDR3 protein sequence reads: CATSNPRGPYIQYF. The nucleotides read TGTGCCACCAGCAACCCCAGGGGGCCGTACATTCAGTACTTC.